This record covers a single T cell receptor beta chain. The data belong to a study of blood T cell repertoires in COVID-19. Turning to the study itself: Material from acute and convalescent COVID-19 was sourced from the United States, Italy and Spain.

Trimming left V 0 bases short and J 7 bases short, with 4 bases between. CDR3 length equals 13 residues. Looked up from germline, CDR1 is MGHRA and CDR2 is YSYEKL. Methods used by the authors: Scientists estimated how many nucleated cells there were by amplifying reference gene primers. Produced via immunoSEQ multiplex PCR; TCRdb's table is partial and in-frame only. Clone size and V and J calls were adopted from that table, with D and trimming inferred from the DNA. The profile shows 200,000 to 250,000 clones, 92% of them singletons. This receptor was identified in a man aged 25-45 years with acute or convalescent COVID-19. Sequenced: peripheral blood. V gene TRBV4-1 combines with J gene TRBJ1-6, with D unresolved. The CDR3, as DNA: TGCGCCAGCAGCCAAGACAGAAATTCACCCCTCCACTTT. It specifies CASSQDRNSPLHF.